The 11 T cell receptor beta chains listed next were all sequenced from one sample in a study of technical replicates of blood from several donors. TCRdb keeps only in-frame clones here, not all; method: immunoSEQ multiplex PCR. The table includes approximately 78,000 clones, roughly 96% detected once. The sample taken for sequencing was T cells isolated from PBMCs. The receptor set was obtained from a human donor in good health.

V gene TRBV6-5 combines with J gene TRBJ2-7, with D unclear. Germline CDR1 reads MNHEY; CDR2 reads SVGAGI. The CDR3 length is 15 residues. V was shortened by 2 bases and J by 4 bases, with 15 bases between the two germline ends. The DNA for the CDR3 is TGTGCCAGCAGTTACATGGCGCAGCACGGGTACGAGCAGTACTTC. Its protein product is CASSYMAQHGYEQYF.

The rearrangement links TRBV4-1 to TRBJ1-1; no clear D gene. Germline CDR1 is MGHRA and CDR2 is YSYEKL. This CDR3 has 14 amino acids. The V gene lost 1 base and the J gene lost 5 bases, with 11 bases spanning the gap. CDR3 DNA: TGCGCCAGCAGCCAAGCGGCGGGAAATACTGAAGCTTTCTTT. Translation gives CASSQAAGNTEAFF.

This clone was detected only once. The chain uses TRBV29-1 and TRBJ1-3; no reliable D call. This CDR3 spans 16 amino acids. In germline, CDR1 is SQVTM, CDR2 ANQGSEA. Deletions cut 1 base from V and 4 bases from J, with 17 bases between. The CDR3 spells CSVEGWVTGIGNTIYF. The CDR3 DNA reads as TGCAGCGTTGAAGGTTGGGTGACGGGTATCGGAAACACCATATATTTT.

The CDR3 region is CASSLSTSLLNTEAFF. CDR3 nucleotide sequence: TGTGCCAGCAGTTTATCTACTTCCCTCTTGAACACTGAAGCTTTCTTT. J is TRBJ1-1 and V is TRBV27; D not certain. This CDR3 is built from 16 residues. V lost 0 bases and J 0 bases, leaving 11 bases between the germline ends. Germline V gene lookup returns CDR1 MNHEY and CDR2 SMNVEV (reference sequence).

The chain uses TRBV28 and TRBJ1-3, with TRBD1 identical over 8 bases. CDR3 length: 14 residues. From germline, CDR1 is MDHEN and CDR2 SYDVKM. Germline trimming cut 2 bases from V and 9 bases from J; bases unmatched to any gene: 6. The CDR3 nucleotides read TGTGCCAGCAGTTTAAGCAGGGGGCAATTCACCATATATTTT. Amino acid sequence: CASSLSRGQFTIYF. Variable domain in full (rest from reference TRBV28 and TRBJ1-3): DVKVTQSSRYLVKRTGEKVFLECVQDMDHENMFWYRQDPGLGLRLIYFSYDVKMKEKGDIPEGYSVSREKKERFSLILESASTNQTSMYLCASSLSRGQFTIYFGEGSWLTVV.

The gene calls are TRBV18 and TRBJ2-7; 8 bases fit TRBD2. V trimming: 1 base; J trimming: 6 bases; junction bases outside the gene matches: 8. The length of the CDR3 is 15 residues. Germline-derived CDR1 and CDR2 are KGHSH and LQKENI. The DNA for the CDR3 is TGTGCCAGCTCACCACGGACTAGCCTATCAACCGAGCAGTACTTC. Translating gives CASSPRTSLSTEQYF.

This chain links TRBV4-1 with TRBJ2-7; D not certain. CDR3 length: 13 amino acids. Trimming shortened V by 11 bases and J by 5 bases, and 19 bases separated the two germline ends. Germline values: CDR1 MGHRA, CDR2 YSYEKL. CDR3: CAGRESPFHEQYF. CDR3 DNA sequence: TGCGCCGGCCGTGAATCACCCTTTCACGAGCAGTACTTC.

As DNA, the CDR3 is TGTGCCAGTAGTATACTACAGGGGTACGAGCAGTACTTC. As protein: CASSILQGYEQYF. V is TRBV19 and J is TRBJ2-7, with 7 nucleotides matching TRBD1. V was pared by 2 bases and J by 4 bases, with 2 bases of the junction left unmatched. The CDR3 runs 13 residues. Germline values: CDR1 LNHDA, CDR2 SQIVND (reference sequence).

The genes are TRBV27 and TRBJ2-7, with 7 bases fitting TRBD1. Germline trimming cut 3 bases from V and 6 bases from J; bases unmatched to any gene: 8. The CDR3 consists of 14 residues. Germline V gene lookup returns CDR1 MNHEY and CDR2 SMNVEV (reference sequence). The CDR3 nucleotides are TGTGCCAGCAGTTTCTATGACAGGGAAGGCGAGCAGTACTTC. It is translated as CASSFYDREGEQYF.

The sample holds one count of this clone. The V gene is TRBV9, the J gene TRBJ2-4, with D perhaps TRBD2 (6 bases). Germline-derived CDR1 and CDR2 are SGDLS and YYNGEE. The CDR3 is 19 amino acids. V was pared by 0 bases and J by 0 bases, with 19 bases between. The CDR3 nucleotides read TGTGCCAGCAGCGTAGAGGGTGGGGGGACTCCTCTAGCCAAAAACATTCAGTACTTC. Residues: CASSVEGGGTPLAKNIQYF.

The V and J genes are TRBV27 and TRBJ2-4, with 7 bases that match TRBD1. This CDR3 spans 14 amino acids. Germline CDR1 is MNHEY and CDR2 is SMNVEV (reference sequence). J gave up 6 bases and V 6 bases, and 8 bases lay outside the gene matches. The CDR3 bases are TGTGCCAGCAGACCTATGACAGGGCGAAACATTCAGTACTTC. Translated: CASRPMTGRNIQYF.